This T cell receptor (beta chain) was recovered during a study of T cell repertoires in cytomegalovirus infection. V was shortened by 7 bases and J by 4 bases, with 13 bases between the two germline ends. Germline V gene sequence: CDR1 MDHEN, CDR2 SYDVKM. This CDR3 region has 13 residues. Notes on this clonotype: What it binds is not known.

TCRdb recomputed calls from the reads with MiXCR, one row per CDR3 protein. The repertoire holds fewer than 900,000 distinct CDR3 sequences, with about 28% as singletons. The gene calls are TRBV28 and TRBJ1-1, with D unclear. This clonotype originated in a human donor in good health (CMV status not recorded). Some clones in this sample may be carry-over from other donors' samples. The sample in question was cultured CD8+ T cells from PBMCs, obtained from culture after CMV antigen stimulation. CDR3 sequence reads: CASTHLRSTEAFF. Here the CDR3 DNA reads TGTGCCAGCACTCATCTCAGAAGCACTGAAGCTTTCTTT. Combining the CDR3 with reference TRBV28 and TRBJ1-1 gives the whole variable domain DVKVTQSSRYLVKRTGEKVFLECVQDMDHENMFWYRQDPGLGLRLIYFSYDVKMKEKGDIPEGYSVSREKKERFSLILESASTNQTSMYLCASTHLRSTEAFFGQGTRLTVV.